This record looks at one T cell receptor beta chain sequence and its context. Its antigen is not identified. This entry comes from a study of cytomegalovirus exposure and HLA in healthy donors. CDR3 length equals 16 residues. V dropped 4 bases and J dropped 8 bases, with 24 bases sitting between them. The V gene's germline CDR1 is SGDLS and CDR2 YYNGEE. Study results and caveats: In terms of immune exposure information, only CMV serostatus was available. The study flagged 150 to 200 TCR beta chains as cytomegalovirus-associated.

The PCR had 60 Vbeta and 13 Jbeta primers. Some clones are missing from TCRdb's copy, which holds only in-frame ones; the method was immunoSEQ multiplex PCR. Of about 150,000 clones listed, roughly 63% are singletons. The sequence came from an older woman in good health and CMV-seropositive. V usage is TRBV9 and J usage is TRBJ1-2; a possible D gene is TRBD1 (5 bases). Material: PBMCs. The CDR3 reads CASSPLSARGGGGYTF. The CDR3 DNA sequence: TGTGCCAGCAGCCCTTTGTCGGCCCGCGGGGGAGGAGGCTACACCTTC.